These 32 T cell receptor beta chains came from one sample sequenced in a study of neurological immune-mediated disorders. MiXCR, applied by TCRdb to the 5' RACE reads, yields one record per CDR3 protein. The sample has about 40,000 distinct CDR3 sequences, roughly 15% seen once. The sample comprised PBMCs. All receptors come from a woman aged 45 to 65 with HTLV-1-associated myelopathy (HAM/TSP).

The chain joins TRBV20-1 to TRBJ2-2; D is undetermined. V was trimmed by 6 bases and J by 0 bases, leaving 11 bases between them. Germline loops: CDR1 DFQATT, CDR2 SNEGSKA (reference sequence). The CDR3 length is 14 residues. The CDR3, as DNA: TGCAGTGCCCCAGCCACGTCGAACACCGGGGAGCTGTTTTTT. Its translation is CSAPATSNTGELFF.

There are many counts of this clonotype. This sequence joins TRBV20-1 and TRBJ1-1; tentative D call: TRBD1 (6 bases). The CDR3 spans 13 residues. V was cut by 5 bases and J by 8 bases, with 18 bases left in between. Germline V lookup: CDR1 DFQATT, CDR2 SNEGSKA (reference sequence). As DNA, the CDR3 is TGCAGTGCTCCTCGTTCCACGACAGGAGAAGCTTTCTTT. Protein: CSAPRSTTGEAFF.

This clonotype was seen many times. The chain joins TRBV6-5 to TRBJ2-2, with 11 bases matching TRBD2. J lost 0 bases, V lost 6 bases, and 3 bases had no gene match. CDR1 and CDR2 (germline): MNHEY, SVGAGI. The CDR3 runs to 16 residues. CDR3 nucleotide sequence: TGTGCCAGCAGATTGACTAGCGGGGCGAACACCGGGGAGCTGTTTTTT. This encodes CASRLTSGANTGELFF.

In its sample, this clonotype was seen many times. This rearrangement joins TRBV20-1 to TRBJ2-7, with D tentatively TRBD1 (6 bases). Trimming stripped 7 bases from V and 4 bases from J, with 11 bases between. The germline CDR1 and CDR2 sequences are DFQATT and SNEGSKA (reference sequence). CDR3 length: 11 residues. The CDR3 region has the DNA TGCAGTGTTATGGACAGATACGAGCAGTACTTC. Translation gives CSVMDRYEQYF.

This clonotype has just a few counts. The V call is TRBV3-1, the J call TRBJ1-1; 9 bases match TRBD1. Germline trimming cut 6 bases from V and 10 bases from J; bases unmatched to any gene: 15. Germline CDR1 is LGHDT and CDR2 is YNNKEL (reference sequence). CDR3 length: 15 amino acids. As DNA, the CDR3 is TGTGCCAGCAGTCTCCCGACAGGGGGGCCCTCGGGAGCTTTCTTT. Protein product: CASSLPTGGPSGAFF.

This clonotype was seen ten or more times. The genes are TRBV4-3 and TRBJ1-4; D unresolved. CDR1 and CDR2 from the germline V gene are LGHNA and YSLEER. V was trimmed by 0 bases and J by 7 bases, leaving 12 bases between them. This CDR3 has 15 residues. The CDR3 DNA reads as TGCGCCAGCAGCCAAGATAAGGTAGTAAGTGAAAAACTGTTTTTT. Translated: CASSQDKVVSEKLFF.

This clonotype was counted at least ten times. The rearrangement uses TRBV10-3 and TRBJ2-7; 9 bases align to TRBD1. The ends lost 4 bases at V and 2 bases at J; junction bases unmatched: 3. Per the germline V gene, CDR1 is ENHRY and CDR2 is SYGVKD. The CDR3 has 14 amino acids. The CDR3 coding sequence is TGTGCCATCAGTGGGACAGGGGTAGCCTACGAGCAGTACTTC. Translation: CAISGTGVAYEQYF.

CDR3 DNA sequence: TGTGCCAGCAGCTTCGGTGGAGGGAGGCTCCTAACTGGCTACACCTTC. Protein product: CASSFGGGRLLTGYTF. The chain couples TRBV11-2 to TRBJ1-2, with D unclear. The germline V gene has CDR1 SGHAT and CDR2 FQNNGV. Deletions cut 3 bases from V and 7 bases from J, with 21 bases between. CDR3 length: 16 amino acids.

In its sample, this clonotype was seen many times. The gene calls are TRBV28 and TRBJ1-4; tentative D call: TRBD1 (6 bases). V dropped 4 bases and J dropped 8 bases, with 11 bases sitting between them. This CDR3 comprises 13 residues. Germline V gene lookup returns CDR1 MDHEN and CDR2 SYDVKM. The CDR3 coding sequence is TGTGCCAGCAGTTCAGGGGTGGCAGAAAAACTGTTTTTT. Its translation: CASSSGVAEKLFF.

Many counts were recorded for this clonotype. The chain is built from TRBV20-1 and TRBJ2-4; D could derive from TRBD1 or TRBD2 (6 bases each). V lost 5 bases to trimming and J lost 1 base, with 18 bases between them. CDR3 length: 16 amino acids. Germline V gives CDR1 DFQATT, CDR2 SNEGSKA (reference sequence). CDR3 in amino acids: CSAGGRPGRAKNIQYF. The CDR3 nucleotides are TGCAGTGCTGGGGGGCGTCCGGGGAGGGCCAAAAACATTCAGTACTTC.

This clonotype was picked up many times. V and J are TRBV7-9 and TRBJ1-6; TRBD1 matches 11 bases. After removal of 6 bases from V and 11 bases from J, the junction contained 9 bases not matched to a gene. This CDR3 is 15 amino acids long. Germline V CDR1 and CDR2: SEHNR, FQNEAQ (reference sequence). CDR3 nucleotides: TGTGCCAGCAGTGCCGGGACAGGGGGAATAGCACCCCTCCACTTT. This encodes CASSAGTGGIAPLHF. The full variable domain, rest sourced from reference TRBV7-9 and TRBJ1-6, is DTGVSQNPRHKITKRGQNVTFRCDPISEHNRLYWYRQTLGQGPEFLTYFQNEAQLEKSRLLSDRFSAERPKGSFSTLEIQRTEQGDSAMYLCASSAGTGGIAPLHFGNGTRLTVT.

The V call is TRBV6-2 or TRBV6-3, the J call TRBJ2-1; TRBD2 matches at 10 bases. CDR1 and CDR2 (germline): MNHEY, SVGEGT. V shed 7 bases, J shed 5 bases, and the junction held 5 bases outside the gene matches. The CDR3 is 14 amino acids. CDR3 amino acids: CASNKRGGDNEQFF. The CDR3 region has the DNA TGTGCCAGCAATAAGCGGGGGGGCGACAATGAGCAGTTCTTC.

In its sample, this clonotype was seen many times. The genes are TRBV20-1 and TRBJ1-5; 9 bases match TRBD1. The CDR3 is 17 residues long. Trimming took 4 bases from V and 3 from J; bases not matched to a gene: 13. Germline CDR1 is DFQATT and CDR2 is SNEGSKA (reference sequence). This CDR3 is CSATPPRQGVSNQPQHF. As DNA, the CDR3 is TGCAGTGCTACCCCCCCACGACAGGGGGTTTCCAATCAGCCCCAGCATTTT.

This clonotype has a count of ten or more. The chain joins TRBV7-2 to TRBJ2-3; D unclear. The V gene lost 4 bases and the J gene lost 6 bases, with 11 bases spanning the gap. Germline V gene lookup returns CDR1 SGHTA and CDR2 FQGNSA. This CDR3 spans 13 amino acids. The CDR3 nucleotides read TGTGCCAGCAGCTCCCTCCTAGGTGATACGCAGTATTTT. This encodes CASSSLLGDTQYF.

This clonotype came up many times. V usage is TRBV27 and J usage is TRBJ1-1; maybe TRBD1 (6 bases). The CDR3 extends over 14 amino acids. Germline V gene sequence: CDR1 MNHEY, CDR2 SMNVEV (reference sequence). Trimming pared 4 bases from V and 1 base from J, leaving 10 bases between. CDR3 sequence (DNA): TGTGCCAGCAGTTGGGGGGCCCCGAACACTGAAGCTTTCTTT. It encodes CASSWGAPNTEAFF.

This clonotype came up many times. The CDR3 loop is CASSPTGPKETQYF. CDR3 DNA: TGTGCCAGCAGTCCTACCGGGCCCAAAGAGACCCAGTACTTC. The genes are TRBV6-2 or TRBV6-3 and TRBJ2-5, with no clear D. The CDR3 totals 14 residues. Trimming took off 5 bases at V and 3 bases at J, with 13 bases between the two ends. CDR1 is MNHEY and CDR2 is SVGEGT in the germline V gene.

This clonotype was observed many times. This chain joins TRBV12-3 or TRBV12-4 and TRBJ1-6; 8 bases are a match to TRBD1. The CDR3 has 17 amino acids. V lost 4 bases to trimming and J lost 3 bases; unmatched junction nucleotides: 8. This CDR3 reads CASSSGDRRFYNSPLHF. CDR3 nucleotides: TGTGCCAGCAGTTCTGGGGACAGGCGTTTCTATAATTCACCCCTCCACTTT.

In its sample, this clonotype was seen many times. The rearrangement links TRBV6-5 to TRBJ2-2, with D possibly TRBD1 on 5 matching bases. Germline assignment: CDR1 MNHEY and CDR2 SVGAGI. Trimming removed 5 bases from V and 6 bases from J, with 13 bases in between. There are 14 residues in the CDR3. DNA for the CDR3: TGTGCCAGCAGTCAGGCGCAGGGTCCCGGGGAGCTGTTTTTT. It encodes CASSQAQGPGELFF.

The V gene is TRBV5-5, the J gene TRBJ2-5; possible D gene TRBD2, 5 bases. The CDR3 spans 11 residues. Trimming took off 3 bases at V and 12 bases at J, with 12 bases between the two ends. Per the germline V gene, CDR1 is SGHKS and CDR2 is YYEKEE (reference sequence). The CDR3: CASSSWPEEYF. CDR3 DNA sequence: TGTGCCAGCAGCTCTTGGCCGGAGGAGTACTTC. Supplemented by reference TRBV5-5 and TRBJ2-5, the full variable domain reads DAGVTQSPTHLIKTRGQQVTLRCSPISGHKSVSWYQQVLGQGPQFIFQYYEKEERGRGNFPDRFSARQFPNYSSELNVNALLLGDSALYLCASSSWPEEYFGPGTRLLVL.

This clonotype was recorded at least ten times. The rearrangement joins TRBV6-5 to TRBJ2-1, with D possibly being TRBD1 or TRBD2 (6 bases each). Germline V gene data show CDR1 as MNHEY and CDR2 as SVGAGI. With 1 base removed from V and 3 bases from J, the gap between germline ends came to 10 bases. The CDR3 contains 15 residues. The CDR3 here is CASSYFGGHYNEQFF. The CDR3, as DNA: TGTGCCAGCAGTTACTTTGGGGGGCACTACAATGAGCAGTTCTTC.

This clonotype came up many times. V is TRBV4-3 and J is TRBJ1-1; TRBD1 might be the D (5 bases). The V gene lost 4 bases and the J gene lost 2 bases, with 8 bases spanning the gap. There are 13 residues in the CDR3. The germline V gene has CDR1 LGHNA and CDR2 YSLEER. The CDR3 nucleotides are TGCGCCAGCAGCCTGGACACCAACACTGAAGCTTTCTTT. This translates into CASSLDTNTEAFF.

This clonotype was seen repeatedly, ten times or more. This chain joins TRBV7-9 and TRBJ2-5; weak D call: TRBD1 (6 bases). Between the trimmed V and J ends, which lost 6 bases and 5 bases, there was a span of 22 bases. Germline V gives CDR1 SEHNR, CDR2 FQNEAQ (reference sequence). The CDR3 runs 16 residues. The CDR3 DNA reads as TGTGCCAGCAGTCCCCCCAGGGGCTACCGGAGGGAGACCCAGTACTTC. It specifies CASSPPRGYRRETQYF.

The chain is built from TRBV6-2 or TRBV6-3 and TRBJ1-5; TRBD1 matches at 7 bases. Losses at the gene ends were 5 bases for V and 4 bases for J; bases not matched to a gene: 11. The germline V gene has CDR1 MNHEY and CDR2 SVGEGT. CDR3 size: 16 residues. As DNA, the CDR3 is TGTGCCAGCAGTACCCCGACAGGGATCGATAATCAGCCCCAGCATTTT. It codes for CASSTPTGIDNQPQHF.

This clonotype was detected ten times or more. The chain uses TRBV5-1 and TRBJ1-1, with TRBD1 as a possible D gene (6 bases). The V end lost 2 bases, the J end lost 2 bases, and 16 bases lay between the germline ends. The germline CDR1 and CDR2 sequences are SGHRS and YFSETQ. The CDR3 is 16 residues long. The CDR3 sequence: CASSFGSTGHNTEAFF. CDR3 nucleotides: TGCGCCAGCAGCTTTGGTTCAACGGGACACAACACTGAAGCTTTCTTT.

This clonotype showed up many times. The gene calls are TRBV5-1 and TRBJ2-3, with D perhaps matching TRBD1 (6 bases). This CDR3 comprises 15 residues. Trimming cost V 2 bases and J 1 base, with 11 bases left between them. Looked up from germline, CDR1 is SGHRS and CDR2 is YFSETQ. CDR3 residues: CASSFRGFGTDTQYF. The CDR3 DNA sequence: TGCGCCAGCAGCTTCAGGGGTTTTGGCACAGATACGCAGTATTTT.

This chain uses TRBV6-5 with TRBJ2-3; tentatively, D is TRBD1 (5 bases). Trimming shortened V by 11 bases and J by 1 base, and 25 bases separated the two germline ends. This CDR3 region has 17 residues. Germline CDR1 and CDR2: MNHEY and SVGAGI. The CDR3 nucleotides read TGTGCCTCAAAGGGGTTGGACGCCGGGCTGGGCACAGATACGCAGTATTTT. Translation: CASKGLDAGLGTDTQYF.

The chain is built from TRBV6-5 and TRBJ2-1; D is unclear. Trimming shortened V by 8 bases and J by 2 bases, and 10 bases separated the two germline ends. The CDR3 sequence is 13 residues long. Germline V gene data show CDR1 as MNHEY and CDR2 as SVGAGI. CDR3 loop: CASYKGTYNEQFF. The CDR3 nucleotides read TGTGCCAGCTACAAGGGAACCTACAATGAGCAGTTCTTC.

This clonotype was found many times. CDR3: CASNGGVAWSTEAFF. The CDR3 DNA reads as TGTGCCAGCAATGGAGGGGTCGCGTGGTCCACTGAAGCTTTCTTT. The genes are TRBV6-1 and TRBJ1-1, with a weak D call TRBD1 (5 bases). V lost 7 bases and J 4 bases, leaving 19 bases between the germline ends. CDR3 length: 15 residues. CDR1 and CDR2 from the germline V gene are MNHNS and SASEGT.

This clonotype has a count of ten or more. The chain is built from TRBV5-1 and TRBJ2-1, with a tentative D call TRBD2 (5 bases). CDR3 size: 15 residues. The V and J ends lost 0 bases and 8 bases respectively, with 15 bases between them. The V gene's germline CDR1 is SGHRS and CDR2 YFSETQ. CDR3 DNA sequence: TGCGCCAGCAGCTTGGAGGTCGGGGTAGGCGATGAGCAGTTCTTC. Translated: CASSLEVGVGDEQFF.

This clonotype was seen ten or more times. The rearrangement joins TRBV10-2 to TRBJ2-1; TRBD2 aligns across 11 bases. V lost 6 bases and J lost 3; bases outside the gene matches: 1. Per the germline V gene, CDR1 is WSHSY and CDR2 is SAAADI. The CDR3 covers 14 residues. CDR3 in DNA: TGCGCCAGCAGACTAGCGGGGGACTACAATGAGCAGTTCTTC. Translation: CASRLAGDYNEQFF.

This clonotype was picked up many times. This CDR3 reads CASSSVGTSYSGELFF. In DNA form, the CDR3 reads TGTGCCAGCAGCTCCGTCGGGACTAGCTATTCCGGGGAGCTGTTTTTT. The chain carries TRBV28 and TRBJ2-2, with 9 bases lining up with TRBD2. The germline gives CDR1 MDHEN, CDR2 SYDVKM. This CDR3 is 16 amino acids long. After removal of 6 bases from V and 6 bases from J, the junction contained 11 bases not matched to a gene. The variable domain in full, completed from reference TRBV28 and TRBJ2-2, reads DVKVTQSSRYLVKRTGEKVFLECVQDMDHENMFWYRQDPGLGLRLIYFSYDVKMKEKGDIPEGYSVSREKKERFSLILESASTNQTSMYLCASSSVGTSYSGELFFGEGSRLTVL.

This clonotype was observed many times. V usage is TRBV4-2 and J usage is TRBJ2-3; 8 positions agree with TRBD2. V shed 1 base, J shed 2 bases, and the junction held 14 bases outside the gene matches. Germline V CDR1 and CDR2: LGHNA, YNFKEQ. There are 19 residues in the CDR3. DNA of the CDR3: TGTGCCAGCAGCCAAGCGTTCGGGGGGGGACTTCCAAACACAGATACGCAGTATTTT. Its protein product is CASSQAFGGGLPNTDTQYF.